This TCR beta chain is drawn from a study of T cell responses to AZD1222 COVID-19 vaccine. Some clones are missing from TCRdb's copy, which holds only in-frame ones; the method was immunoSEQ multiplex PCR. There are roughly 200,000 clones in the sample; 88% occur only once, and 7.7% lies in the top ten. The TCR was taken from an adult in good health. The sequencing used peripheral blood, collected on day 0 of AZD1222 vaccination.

CDR3 sequence (DNA): TGTGCCAGTAGTGACAGCGCAGTGAACACTGAAGCTTTCTTT. Amino acid sequence: CASSDSAVNTEAFF. The rearrangement links TRBV19 to TRBJ1-1, with TRBD1 as a possible D gene (5 bases). The V end was cut by 5 bases, the J end by 0 bases, with 10 bases between. CDR1 is LNHDA, CDR2 SQIVND, per germline (reference sequence). The length of the CDR3 is 14 residues.